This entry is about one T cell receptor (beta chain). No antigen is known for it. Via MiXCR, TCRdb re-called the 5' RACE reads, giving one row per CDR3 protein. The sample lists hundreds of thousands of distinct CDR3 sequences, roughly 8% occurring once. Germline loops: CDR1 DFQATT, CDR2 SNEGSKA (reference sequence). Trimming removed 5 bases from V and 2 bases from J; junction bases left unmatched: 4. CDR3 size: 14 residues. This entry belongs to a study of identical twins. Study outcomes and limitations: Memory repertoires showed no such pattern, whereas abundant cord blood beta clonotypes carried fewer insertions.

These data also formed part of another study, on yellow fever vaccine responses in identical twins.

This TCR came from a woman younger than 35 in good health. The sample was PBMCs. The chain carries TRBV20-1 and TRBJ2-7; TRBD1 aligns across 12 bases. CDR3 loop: CSAPGTGGTYEQYF. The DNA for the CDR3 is TGCAGTGCTCCTGGGACAGGGGGCACCTACGAGCAGTACTTC.